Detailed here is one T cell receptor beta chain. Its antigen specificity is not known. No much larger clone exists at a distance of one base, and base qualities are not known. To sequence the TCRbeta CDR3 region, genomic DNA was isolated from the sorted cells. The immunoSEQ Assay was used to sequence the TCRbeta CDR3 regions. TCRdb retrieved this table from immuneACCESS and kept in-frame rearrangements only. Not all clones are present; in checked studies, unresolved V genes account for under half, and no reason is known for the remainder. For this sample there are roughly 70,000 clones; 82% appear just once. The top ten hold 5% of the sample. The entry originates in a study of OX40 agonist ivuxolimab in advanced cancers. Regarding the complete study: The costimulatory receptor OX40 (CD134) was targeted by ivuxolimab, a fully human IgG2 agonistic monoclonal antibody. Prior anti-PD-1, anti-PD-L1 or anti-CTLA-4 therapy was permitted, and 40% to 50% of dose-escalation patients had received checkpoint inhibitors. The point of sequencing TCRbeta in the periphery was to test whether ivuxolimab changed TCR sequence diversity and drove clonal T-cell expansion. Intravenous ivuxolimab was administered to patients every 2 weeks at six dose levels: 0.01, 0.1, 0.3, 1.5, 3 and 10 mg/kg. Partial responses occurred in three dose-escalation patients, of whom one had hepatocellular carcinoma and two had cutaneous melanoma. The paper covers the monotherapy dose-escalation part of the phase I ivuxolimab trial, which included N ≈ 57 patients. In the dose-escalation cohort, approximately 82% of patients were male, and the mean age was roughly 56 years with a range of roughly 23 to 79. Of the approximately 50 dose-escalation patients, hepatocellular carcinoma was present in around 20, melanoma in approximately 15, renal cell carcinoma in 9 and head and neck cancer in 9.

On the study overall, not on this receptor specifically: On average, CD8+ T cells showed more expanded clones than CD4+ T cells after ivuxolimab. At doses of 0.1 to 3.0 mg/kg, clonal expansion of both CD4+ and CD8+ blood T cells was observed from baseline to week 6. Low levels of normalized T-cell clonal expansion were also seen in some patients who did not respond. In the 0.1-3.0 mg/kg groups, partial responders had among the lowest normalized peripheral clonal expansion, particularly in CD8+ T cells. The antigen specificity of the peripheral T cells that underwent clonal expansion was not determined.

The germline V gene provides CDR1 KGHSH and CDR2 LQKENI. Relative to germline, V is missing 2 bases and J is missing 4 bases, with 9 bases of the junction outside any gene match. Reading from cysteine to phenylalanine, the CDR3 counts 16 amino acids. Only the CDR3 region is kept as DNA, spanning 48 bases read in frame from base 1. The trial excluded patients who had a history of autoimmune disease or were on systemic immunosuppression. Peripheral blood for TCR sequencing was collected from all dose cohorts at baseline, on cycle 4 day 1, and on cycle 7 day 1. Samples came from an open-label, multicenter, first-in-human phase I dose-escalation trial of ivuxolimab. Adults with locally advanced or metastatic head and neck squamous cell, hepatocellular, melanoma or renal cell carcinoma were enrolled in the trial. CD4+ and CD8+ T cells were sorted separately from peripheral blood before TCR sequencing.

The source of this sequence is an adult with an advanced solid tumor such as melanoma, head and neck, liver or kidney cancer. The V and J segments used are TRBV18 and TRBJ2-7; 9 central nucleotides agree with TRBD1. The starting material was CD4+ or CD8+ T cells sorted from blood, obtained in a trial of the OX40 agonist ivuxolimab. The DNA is TGTGCCAGCTCACCAGGGACCGGGACAGGGAGATACGAGCAGTACTTC. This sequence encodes CASSPGTGTGRYEQYF.